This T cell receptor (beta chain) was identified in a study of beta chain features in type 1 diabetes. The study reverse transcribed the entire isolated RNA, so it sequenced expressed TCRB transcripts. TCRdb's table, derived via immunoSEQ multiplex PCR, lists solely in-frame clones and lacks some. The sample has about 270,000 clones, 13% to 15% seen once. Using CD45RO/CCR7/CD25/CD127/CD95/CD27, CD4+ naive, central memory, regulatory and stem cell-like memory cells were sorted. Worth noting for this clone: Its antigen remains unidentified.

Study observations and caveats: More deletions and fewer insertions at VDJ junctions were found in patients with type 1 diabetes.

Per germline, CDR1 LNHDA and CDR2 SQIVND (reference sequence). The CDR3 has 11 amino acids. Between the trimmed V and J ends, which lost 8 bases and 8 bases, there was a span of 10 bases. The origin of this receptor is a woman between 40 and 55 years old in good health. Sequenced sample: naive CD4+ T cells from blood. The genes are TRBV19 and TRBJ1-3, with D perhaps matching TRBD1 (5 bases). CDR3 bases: TGTGCCAGTCGAGGAGGGGACACCATATATTTT. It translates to CASRGGDTIYF.